A selection of T cell receptor beta chains follows, all from one sample in a study of blood T cell repertoires in COVID-19. The repertoire was sequenced with immunoSEQ multiplex PCR; TCRdb's copy has only in-frame clones and lacks some. The sample includes over 150,000 clones, 76% of them seen just once. Sequenced input: peripheral blood. All receptors come from a woman aged 80 or older with acute or convalescent COVID-19. Each CDR3 is given with its conserved first and last residue. Each record gives: CDR3 protein, J gene, CDR3 length, V gene.

CDR3aa: CASSLGTANQPQHF
j_gene: TRBJ1-5
len: 14
v_gene: TRBV7-2

CDR3aa: CASSRQNGYGYTF
j_gene: TRBJ1-2
len: 13
v_gene: TRBV11-3

CDR3aa: CATSRESGSGDSSGNTIYF
j_gene: TRBJ1-3
len: 19
v_gene: TRBV15

CDR3aa: CASSPLEQGNTEAFF
j_gene: TRBJ1-1
len: 15
v_gene: TRBV18

CDR3aa: CASSLDRTYEQYF
j_gene: TRBJ2-7
len: 13
v_gene: TRBV18

CDR3aa: CASTDPGDRDGETQYF
j_gene: TRBJ2-5
len: 16
v_gene: TRBV2

CDR3aa: CASSLLRVGNSPLHF
j_gene: TRBJ1-6
len: 15
v_gene: TRBV6-5

CDR3aa: CASLAYRDYGNTIYF
j_gene: TRBJ1-3
len: 15
v_gene: TRBV6-5

CDR3aa: CASSLGAGNQPQHF
j_gene: TRBJ1-5
len: 14
v_gene: TRBV6-6

CDR3aa: CASSELTSGRTQYF
j_gene: TRBJ2-5
len: 14
v_gene: TRBV2